This record covers a single TCR beta chain. The CDR3 is 15 residues long. V gave up 6 bases and J gave up 1 base, with 14 bases separating them. Germline loops: CDR1 MNHEY, CDR2 SMNVEV (reference sequence). Amplification of TCR alpha and beta CDR3 regions from RNA used iRepertoire nested multiplex PCR. Tissue mRNA or PBMC total RNA, 100-400 ng, went into one-step reverse transcription and amplification. TCRdb redid the calling of the multiplex PCR reads with MiXCR, one entry per CDR3 protein. This sample yields 100,000 to 150,000 distinct CDR3 sequences, of which around 23% are seen a single time; about 16% belongs to the top ten. The sample originates from a study of glioma-infiltrating T cells.

The clonotype originates from a human donor with low-grade glioma or glioblastoma, undergoing nonglioma brain surgery, or in good health (not recorded which). The chain links TRBV27 to TRBJ2-3; possibly TRBD2 for D (6 bases). Source material: glioma tissue, nonneoplastic brain tissue, or PBMCs (not recorded which). CDR3 sequence (DNA): TGTGCCAGCAGGTCGCAGGGACTGGGCACAGATACGCAGTATTTT. It specifies CASRSQGLGTDTQYF.